Following are 14 T cell receptor beta chains from one sample sequenced in a study of graft-versus-host responses after intestinal transplantation. TCRdb's table, derived via immunoSEQ multiplex PCR, lists solely in-frame clones and lacks some. Here the sample spans tens of thousands of clones, 85% to 95% being singletons. These TCRs are of unknown antigen specificity. Here the sequenced sample was unstimulated CD8+ T cells sorted from spleen or lymph node cells, taken before transplant. These receptors came from a human donor who was the organ donor for an intestinal transplant.

This chain links TRBV19 with TRBJ2-3; D uncertain. Between the trimmed V and J ends, which lost 6 bases and 1 base, there was a span of 11 bases. Germline V gene data show CDR1 as LNHDA and CDR2 as SQIVND (reference sequence). The CDR3 is 14 amino acids. CDR3 in amino acids: CASSQIGGTDTQYF. CDR3 DNA: TGTGCCAGTAGCCAGATAGGTGGCACAGATACGCAGTATTTT. The whole variable domain, filled in from reference TRBV19 and TRBJ2-3, reads DGGITQSPKYLFRKEGQNVTLSCEQNLNHDAMYWYRQDPGQGLRLIYYSQIVNDFQKGDIAEGYSVSREKKESFPLTVTSAQKNPTAFYLCASSQIGGTDTQYFGPGTRLTVL.

The DNA for the CDR3 is TGTGCCTGGAGTGTACTCGGGGTGACTGAAGCTTTCTTT. This encodes CAWSVLGVTEAFF. The chain carries TRBV30 and TRBJ1-1; no reliable D call. The germline V gene encodes CDR1 GTSNPN and CDR2 SVGIG (reference sequence). Trimming stripped 0 bases from V and 5 bases from J, with 10 bases between. CDR3 length equals 13 residues.

The rearrangement uses TRBV2 and TRBJ2-7, with no clear D. This CDR3 region has 12 residues. Trimming cost V 5 bases and J 1 base, with 6 bases left between them. Germline CDR1 and CDR2: SNHLY and FYNNEI. As DNA, the CDR3 is TGTGCCAGCAGTCTGGGATCCTACGAGCAGTACTTC. Its protein product is CASSLGSYEQYF.

This chain joins TRBV7-6 and TRBJ1-1, with no clear D. The CDR3 runs to 14 residues. Trimming shortened V by 1 base and J by 2 bases, and 8 bases separated the two germline ends. Germline CDR1 and CDR2: SGHVS and FNYEAQ. The CDR3 coding sequence is TGTGCCAGCAGCTTAGGAGGGCATAACACTGAAGCTTTCTTT. Translated: CASSLGGHNTEAFF.

This clone has just one count. CDR3 amino acids: CASSYGDREGYTF. CDR3 DNA sequence: TGTGCCAGCAGTTACGGGGACAGGGAGGGCTACACCTTC. The chain recombines TRBV6-5 with TRBJ1-2, with 9 bases lining up with TRBD1. Germline V gene data show CDR1 as MNHEY and CDR2 as SVGAGI. With 2 bases clipped from V and 8 bases from J, the junction kept 3 bases outside the gene matches. The CDR3 is 13 residues long.

As to this clone: This CDR3 is also generated by other DNA sequences in the sample. This chain links TRBV27 with TRBJ2-1, with TRBD2 identical over 15 bases. Per germline, CDR1 MNHEY and CDR2 SMNVEV (reference sequence). V lost 5 bases, J lost 9 bases, and 5 bases stayed unmatched. The CDR3 is made up of 15 amino acids. The chain's CDR3 is CASSPGLAGGFEQFF. The CDR3 DNA reads as TGTGCCAGCAGTCCGGGACTAGCGGGGGGATTTGAGCAGTTCTTC.

The chain employs TRBV30 and TRBJ2-3; TRBD2 might be the D (7 bases). Deletions cut 0 bases from V and 1 base from J, with 11 bases between. In germline, CDR1 is GTSNPN, CDR2 SVGIG (reference sequence). This CDR3 region has 15 residues. CDR3 in amino acids: CAWSVGGARTDTQYF. For the CDR3, the DNA is TGTGCCTGGAGTGTAGGGGGGGCCCGCACAGATACGCAGTATTTT. Together with reference TRBV30 and TRBJ2-3, the CDR3 gives the full variable domain: SQTIHQWPATLVQPVGSPLSLECTVEGTSNPNLYWYRQAAGRGLQLLFYSVGIGQISSEVPQNLSASRPQDRQFILSSKKLLLSDSGFYLCAWSVGGARTDTQYFGPGTRLTVL.

V and J are TRBV27 and TRBJ1-2, with D hard to call. Germline lookup yields CDR1 MNHEY and CDR2 SMNVEV (reference sequence). Trimming pared 3 bases from V and 0 bases from J, leaving 23 bases between. This CDR3 comprises 19 residues. CDR3 sequence (DNA): TGTGCCAGCAGTTTTATCATAGGAATTAGAGGCTTCCCTAACTATGGCTACACCTTC. It encodes CASSFIIGIRGFPNYGYTF.

The CDR3 nucleotides are TGCAGCGTTGAAGCGGCCGGGACAACTGAGCAGTACTTC. Its translation is CSVEAAGTTEQYF. The chain joins TRBV29-1 to TRBJ2-7; possibly TRBD1 for D (6 bases). The CDR3 runs to 13 residues. The germline V and J ends were trimmed by 1 base and 7 bases, with 14 bases remaining between them. Germline V gene lookup returns CDR1 SQVTM and CDR2 ANQGSEA.

The chain has TRBV6-4 and TRBJ1-5, with 7 bases fitting TRBD1. This CDR3 region has 16 residues. The germline CDR1 and CDR2 sequences are MRHNA and SNTAGT. Trimming removed 6 bases from V and 2 bases from J; junction bases left unmatched: 10. DNA for the CDR3: TGTGCCAGCAGACCTGGGACAGACCGGGGCAATCAGCCCCAGCATTTT. Residues: CASRPGTDRGNQPQHF.

On this clone itself: The junction does not match germline at one end; this may be a read error. The rearrangement uses TRBV19 and TRBJ2-5, with 10 bases fitting TRBD2. CDR1 is LNHDA and CDR2 is SQIVND in the germline V gene (reference sequence). This CDR3 is 20 amino acids long. CDR3 coding DNA: TGTGCCAGTAGTATCGGTGAGGGATTAGCGGGGGGCCAGTACCAAGGGACCCAGTACTTC. The encoded protein is CASSIGEGLAGGQYQGTQYF.

This rearrangement joins TRBV9 to TRBJ1-1, with TRBD1 as a possible D gene (5 bases). V shed 3 bases and J shed 0 bases, with 15 bases lying between them. This CDR3 region has 16 residues. Germline CDR1 SGDLS, CDR2 YYNGEE. CDR3 coding DNA: TGTGCCAGCAGCGGCGGGACGGCCACCATGAACACTGAAGCTTTCTTT. Amino acids: CASSGGTATMNTEAFF.

The rearrangement links TRBV29-1 to TRBJ2-7; D may be TRBD2 (5 bases). The germline V gene encodes CDR1 SQVTM and CDR2 ANQGSEA. The CDR3 has 11 residues. V shed 7 bases and J shed 4 bases, with 11 bases lying between them. Here the CDR3 reads CSATRRYEQYF. The CDR3 coding sequence is TGCAGCGCGACGAGGAGGTACGAGCAGTACTTC.

This chain joins TRBV5-1 and TRBJ2-1; 11 bases line up with TRBD1. This CDR3 comprises 16 residues. From germline, CDR1 is SGHRS and CDR2 YFSETQ. With V trimmed by 2 bases and J by 5 bases, 6 bases remained unmatched. CDR3 bases: TGCGCCAGCAGCTTTTTCCGGGACAGGGGGGACAATGAGCAGTTCTTC. This encodes CASSFFRDRGDNEQFF.